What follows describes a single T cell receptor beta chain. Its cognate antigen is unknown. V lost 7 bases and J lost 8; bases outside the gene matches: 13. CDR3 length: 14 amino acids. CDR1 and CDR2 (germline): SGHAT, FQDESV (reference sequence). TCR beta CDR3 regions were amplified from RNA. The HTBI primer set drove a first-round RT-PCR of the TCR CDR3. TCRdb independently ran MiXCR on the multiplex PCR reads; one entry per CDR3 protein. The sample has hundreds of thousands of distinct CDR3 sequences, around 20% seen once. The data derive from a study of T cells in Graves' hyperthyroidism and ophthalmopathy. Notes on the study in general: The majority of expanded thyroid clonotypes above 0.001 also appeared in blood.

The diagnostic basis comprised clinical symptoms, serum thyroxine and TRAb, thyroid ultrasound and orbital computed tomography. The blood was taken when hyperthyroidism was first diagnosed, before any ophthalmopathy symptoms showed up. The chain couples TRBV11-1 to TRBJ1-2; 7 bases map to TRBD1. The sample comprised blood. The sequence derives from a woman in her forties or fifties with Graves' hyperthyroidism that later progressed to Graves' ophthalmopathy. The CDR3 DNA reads TGTGCCAGCACCAACATCAGACAGGGAGGCGGCTACACCTTC. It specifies CASTNIRQGGGYTF.